These T cell receptor beta chains were read from a single sample in a study of cytomegalovirus exposure and HLA in healthy donors. Assay used: immunoSEQ multiplex PCR; TCRdb lists only in-frame clones, some missing. The sample carries 80,000 to 95,000 clones, around 96% recorded once. The sample was PBMCs. The receptors derive from a woman aged 18 to 35 in good health and CMV-seronegative. Both conserved end residues are part of each CDR3. Fields, in order: clone size, V gene, D gene, J gene, CDR3 DNA, CDR3 protein. The D gene is left open where the match is weak. Only part of the rows carry a size: once, few, many, or a class if the clone is expanded.

clone_size: NA
v_call: TRBV4-1
d_call: NA
j_call: TRBJ1-5
cdr3_nt: TGCGCCAGCAGCCAAGTATGGGCGCCAGGGTCAATGGTGGGGCCCCAGCATTTT
cdr3_aa: CASSQVWAPGSMVGPQHF

clone_size: once
v_call: TRBV7-9
d_call: TRBD1
j_call: TRBJ1-5
cdr3_nt: TGTGCCAGCAGCCCGGGGTCCGGGACAGGATTTCAGCCCCAGCATTTT
cdr3_aa: CASSPGSGTGFQPQHF

clone_size: NA
v_call: TRBV19
d_call: NA
j_call: TRBJ2-7
cdr3_nt: TGTGCCAGTAGTATAGGGGCAGGGGCCCTACAGACCTACGAGCAGTACTTC
cdr3_aa: CASSIGAGALQTYEQYF

clone_size: NA
v_call: TRBV12-5
d_call: NA
j_call: TRBJ1-1
cdr3_nt: TGTGCTAGTGGATTACAGGGTGTGGGCACTGAAGCTTTCTTT
cdr3_aa: CASGLQGVGTEAFF

clone_size: NA
v_call: TRBV7-9
d_call: NA
j_call: TRBJ2-3
cdr3_nt: TGTGCCAGCAGCTTAGTGGCATCTTCCGGGGCAGATACGCAGTATTTT
cdr3_aa: CASSLVASSGADTQYF

clone_size: NA
v_call: TRBV7-6
d_call: NA
j_call: TRBJ2-3
cdr3_nt: TGTGCCAGCAGCTTAGCGCGGGGTACTAGCACAGATACGCAGTATTTT
cdr3_aa: CASSLARGTSTDTQYF

clone_size: NA
v_call: TRBV5-5
d_call: NA
j_call: TRBJ1-1
cdr3_nt: TGTGCCAGCAGCCTGGGGGGCCTCATGAACACTGAAGCTTTCTTT
cdr3_aa: CASSLGGLMNTEAFF

clone_size: NA
v_call: TRBV30
d_call: TRBD2
j_call: TRBJ2-1
cdr3_nt: TGTGCCTGGAGTTTTCATTTTGGAGTAGCGGGAGACAATGAGCAGTTCTTC
cdr3_aa: CAWSFHFGVAGDNEQFF

clone_size: NA
v_call: TRBV29-1
d_call: NA
j_call: TRBJ2-1
cdr3_nt: TGCAGCGTTGAAGCAATCGTTACACCTCACAATGAGCAGTTCTTC
cdr3_aa: CSVEAIVTPHNEQFF

clone_size: NA
v_call: TRBV5-1
d_call: NA
j_call: TRBJ2-3
cdr3_nt: TGCGCCAGCAGGGTGGGGGGTGCAGATACGCAGTATTTT
cdr3_aa: CASRVGGADTQYF

clone_size: NA
v_call: TRBV7-6
d_call: TRBD2
j_call: TRBJ2-1
cdr3_nt: TGTGCCAGCAGCTTAGGCGGGAGGAATACCTACAATGAGCAGTTCTTC
cdr3_aa: CASSLGGRNTYNEQFF

clone_size: NA
v_call: TRBV7-9
d_call: NA
j_call: TRBJ2-7
cdr3_nt: TGTGCCAGCGGTCTGGGGGCTTACGAGCAGTACTTC
cdr3_aa: CASGLGAYEQYF

clone_size: NA
v_call: TRBV10-3
d_call: TRBD1
j_call: TRBJ1-5
cdr3_nt: TGTGCCATCAGCGACGGGACAGGGGACAATCAGCCCCAGCATTTT
cdr3_aa: CAISDGTGDNQPQHF

clone_size: once
v_call: TRBV19
d_call: TRBD2
j_call: TRBJ2-7
cdr3_nt: TGTGCCAGTAGTGGCGGGGGGATCTACGAGCAGTACTTC
cdr3_aa: CASSGGGIYEQYF

clone_size: NA
v_call: TRBV15
d_call: TRBD2
j_call: TRBJ2-5
cdr3_nt: TGTGCCACCAGCAGGTTACTGTCGGGACTAGCCCAAGAGACCCAGTACTTC
cdr3_aa: CATSRLLSGLAQETQYF

clone_size: NA
v_call: TRBV15
d_call: NA
j_call: TRBJ1-1
cdr3_nt: TGTGCCACCAGCAGAGGCCCCTATTCGAACACTGAAGCTTTCTTT
cdr3_aa: CATSRGPYSNTEAFF

clone_size: NA
v_call: TRBV4-1
d_call: TRBD2
j_call: TRBJ2-7
cdr3_nt: TGCGCCAGCAGCCACGGGACTAGCGGGAGCGAGCAGTACTTC
cdr3_aa: CASSHGTSGSEQYF

clone_size: NA
v_call: TRBV10-3
d_call: NA
j_call: TRBJ1-1
cdr3_nt: TGTGCCATCAGTGCGGAGCAGAACACTGAAGCTTTCTTT
cdr3_aa: CAISAEQNTEAFF

clone_size: once
v_call: TRBV6-5
d_call: TRBD1
j_call: TRBJ1-5
cdr3_nt: TGTGCCAGCAGCCGCGACAGGGGTAAACAGCCCCAGCATTTT
cdr3_aa: CASSRDRGKQPQHF

clone_size: few
v_call: TRBV19
d_call: NA
j_call: TRBJ1-3
cdr3_nt: TGTGCCAGTAGTGCACAGGCCTACTTCTCTGGAAACACCATATATTTT
cdr3_aa: CASSAQAYFSGNTIYF

clone_size: NA
v_call: TRBV7-8
d_call: TRBD1
j_call: TRBJ2-3
cdr3_nt: TGTGCCAGCAGCACCCAACCTGGACAGGGGGCTTACACAGATACGCAGTATTTT
cdr3_aa: CASSTQPGQGAYTDTQYF

clone_size: NA
v_call: TRBV12-2
d_call: NA
j_call: TRBJ2-7
cdr3_nt: TGTGCAAGTCGAGGCTCGGCGGGGCCGAGCTCCTACGAGCAGTACTTC
cdr3_aa: CASRGSAGPSSYEQYF

clone_size: NA
v_call: TRBV7-9
d_call: TRBD2
j_call: TRBJ2-5
cdr3_nt: TGTGCCAGCAGCGGGCTAGCGGGAGGCGCGGGAAACTTC
cdr3_aa: CASSGLAGGAGNF

clone_size: NA
v_call: TRBV6-5
d_call: TRBD1
j_call: TRBJ2-7
cdr3_nt: TGTGCCAGCACCCTACAGGGGTCTCGCGAGCAGTACTTC
cdr3_aa: CASTLQGSREQYF

clone_size: NA
v_call: TRBV2
d_call: TRBD1
j_call: TRBJ2-7
cdr3_nt: TGTGCCAGCAGGAATGACAGGGGGATAGGCGAGCAGTACTTC
cdr3_aa: CASRNDRGIGEQYF

clone_size: NA
v_call: TRBV7-9
d_call: TRBD2
j_call: TRBJ2-1
cdr3_nt: TGTGCCAGCAGCTTAGCCCTATGGACTAGCGGGGACAATGAGCAGTTCTTC
cdr3_aa: CASSLALWTSGDNEQFF

clone_size: NA
v_call: TRBV9
d_call: NA
j_call: TRBJ2-7
cdr3_nt: TGTGCCAGCAGCGTAAGCGTAGGGGCCTACGAGCAGTACTTC
cdr3_aa: CASSVSVGAYEQYF

clone_size: once
v_call: TRBV9
d_call: NA
j_call: TRBJ2-1
cdr3_nt: TGTGCCAGCAGCGGGGGGGACGGAACGGACTCTAGGCAGTTCTTC
cdr3_aa: CASSGGDGTDSRQFF

clone_size: NA
v_call: TRBV18
d_call: TRBD2
j_call: TRBJ2-7
cdr3_nt: TGTGCCAGCTCACCAATCCGGCTAGCGGGATCCGGCGAGCAGTACTTC
cdr3_aa: CASSPIRLAGSGEQYF

clone_size: NA
v_call: TRBV27
d_call: NA
j_call: TRBJ1-1
cdr3_nt: TGTGCCAGCGGAGGAGCCCGGGGCACTGAAGCTTTCTTT
cdr3_aa: CASGGARGTEAFF

clone_size: NA
v_call: TRBV5-1
d_call: NA
j_call: TRBJ2-3
cdr3_nt: TGCGCCAGCAGCTTGGAACAAAACACAGATACGCAGTATTTT
cdr3_aa: CASSLEQNTDTQYF

clone_size: NA
v_call: TRBV10-3
d_call: TRBD2
j_call: TRBJ2-2
cdr3_nt: TGTGCCTCTGGGCGGGAGGGACCCACCGGGGAGCTGTTTTTT
cdr3_aa: CASGREGPTGELFF

clone_size: NA
v_call: TRBV6-7
d_call: NA
j_call: TRBJ1-5
cdr3_nt: TGTGCCAGCAGTTACTTCTTGAGGAATCAGCCCCAGCATTTT
cdr3_aa: CASSYFLRNQPQHF

clone_size: NA
v_call: TRBV28
d_call: TRBD1
j_call: TRBJ1-5
cdr3_nt: TGTGCCAGCAGTAGACGACAGGGTCAACAGCCCCAGCATTTT
cdr3_aa: CASSRRQGQQPQHF

clone_size: NA
v_call: TRBV5-1
d_call: TRBD1
j_call: TRBJ2-6
cdr3_nt: TGCGCCAGCAGGGGAGAAGGGACAGCCCACTCTGGGGCCAACGTCCTGACTTTC
cdr3_aa: CASRGEGTAHSGANVLTF

clone_size: NA
v_call: TRBV18
d_call: TRBD1
j_call: TRBJ1-5
cdr3_nt: TGTGCCAGCTCACCGAGACAGGGCCTCGATCAGCCCCAGCATTTT
cdr3_aa: CASSPRQGLDQPQHF

clone_size: NA
v_call: TRBV6-6
d_call: TRBD1
j_call: TRBJ1-2
cdr3_nt: TGTGCCAGCAGTTACAAACAGGGGGGTACTAACTATGGCTACACCTTC
cdr3_aa: CASSYKQGGTNYGYTF

clone_size: NA
v_call: TRBV11-2
d_call: TRBD1
j_call: TRBJ2-5
cdr3_nt: TGTGCCAGCAGCCCCCGGTCGGACAGGTGCTACCTGGAGACCCAGTACTTC
cdr3_aa: CASSPRSDRCYLETQYF

clone_size: NA
v_call: TRBV7-8
d_call: NA
j_call: TRBJ2-4
cdr3_nt: TGTGCCAGCAGCCCTGGCCCGTCCCTAGCCAAAAACATTCAGTACTTC
cdr3_aa: CASSPGPSLAKNIQYF

clone_size: NA
v_call: TRBV15
d_call: TRBD2
j_call: TRBJ2-7
cdr3_nt: TGTGCCACCAGCAAGCGACTAGCGGACTCCTACGAGCAGTACTTC
cdr3_aa: CATSKRLADSYEQYF

clone_size: once
v_call: TRBV19
d_call: NA
j_call: TRBJ2-3
cdr3_nt: TGTGCCAGCCTAACAGATACGCAGTATTTT
cdr3_aa: CASLTDTQYF

clone_size: NA
v_call: TRBV10-3
d_call: NA
j_call: TRBJ1-5
cdr3_nt: TGTGCCACCGCCGGGATCGGAAGTAGCAATCAGCCCCAGCATTTT
cdr3_aa: CATAGIGSSNQPQHF